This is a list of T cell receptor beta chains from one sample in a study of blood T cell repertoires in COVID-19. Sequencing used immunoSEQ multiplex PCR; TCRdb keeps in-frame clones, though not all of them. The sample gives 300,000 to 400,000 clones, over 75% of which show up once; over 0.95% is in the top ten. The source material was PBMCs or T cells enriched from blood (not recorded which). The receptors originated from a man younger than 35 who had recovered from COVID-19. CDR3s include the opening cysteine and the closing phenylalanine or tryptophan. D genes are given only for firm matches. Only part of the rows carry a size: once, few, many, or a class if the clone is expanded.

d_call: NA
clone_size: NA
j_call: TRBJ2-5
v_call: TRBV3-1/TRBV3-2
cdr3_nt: TGTGCCAGCAGCCAAGATCTCAGACAAGAGACCCAGTACTTC
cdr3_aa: CASSQDLRQETQYF

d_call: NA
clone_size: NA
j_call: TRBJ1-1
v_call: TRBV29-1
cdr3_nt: TGCAGCGGAGAGGGGAACACTGAAGCTTTCTTT
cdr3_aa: CSGEGNTEAFF

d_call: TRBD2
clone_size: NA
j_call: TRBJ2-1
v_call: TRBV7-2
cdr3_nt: TGTGCCAGCAGCTTAACCGGGACTAGGTTCAATGAGCAGTTCTTC
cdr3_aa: CASSLTGTRFNEQFF

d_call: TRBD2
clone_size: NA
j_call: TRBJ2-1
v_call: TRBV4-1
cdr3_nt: TGCGCCAGCAGCCAAGTTTCTAGCGGGAACTACAATGAGCAGTTCTTC
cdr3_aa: CASSQVSSGNYNEQFF

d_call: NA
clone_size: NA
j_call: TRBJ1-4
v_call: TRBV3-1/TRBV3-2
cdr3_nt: TGTGCCAGCAGCCAGGGAGGAACAACTAATGAAAAACTGTTTTTT
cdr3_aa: CASSQGGTTNEKLFF

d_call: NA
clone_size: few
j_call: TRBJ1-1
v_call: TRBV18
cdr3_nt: TGTGCCAGCTCAGGGGACTCGGGGAAAGCTTTCTTT
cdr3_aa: CASSGDSGKAFF

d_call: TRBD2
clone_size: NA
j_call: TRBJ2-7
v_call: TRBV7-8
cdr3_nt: TGTGCCAGCAGCAGACTAGCGGGCAACAACTACGAGCAGTACTTC
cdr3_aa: CASSRLAGNNYEQYF

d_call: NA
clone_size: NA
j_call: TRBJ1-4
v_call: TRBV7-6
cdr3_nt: TGTGCCAGCAGCCCGACGACAGCCAAGAATGAAAAACTGTTTTTT
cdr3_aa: CASSPTTAKNEKLFF

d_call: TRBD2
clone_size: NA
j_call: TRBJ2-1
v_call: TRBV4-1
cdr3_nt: TGCGCCAGCAGCCTCCGAATCCCCAATCTTAGCGGGGGGGGGTCAGACGTACAGTTCTTC
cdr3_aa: CASSLRIPNLSGGGSDVQFF

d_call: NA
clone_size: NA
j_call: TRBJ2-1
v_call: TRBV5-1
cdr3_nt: TGCGCCAGCAGCTTGGGGGGAGCGCTCCACAATGAGCAGTTCTTC
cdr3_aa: CASSLGGALHNEQFF

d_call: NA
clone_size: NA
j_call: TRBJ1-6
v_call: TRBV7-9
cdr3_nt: TGTGCCAGCAGCTACACAGGAGAAGGTTCACCCCTCCACTTT
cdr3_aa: CASSYTGEGSPLHF

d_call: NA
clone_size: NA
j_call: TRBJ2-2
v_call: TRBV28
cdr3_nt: TGTGCCAGCATCGAACGGGCCAGGGTGAACACCGGGGAGCTGTTTTTT
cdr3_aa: CASIERARVNTGELFF

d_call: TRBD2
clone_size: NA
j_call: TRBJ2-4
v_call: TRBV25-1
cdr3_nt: TGTGCCAGCAGTGAAACGGGAGGGCCTTCGAGCATTCAGTACTTC
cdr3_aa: CASSETGGPSSIQYF

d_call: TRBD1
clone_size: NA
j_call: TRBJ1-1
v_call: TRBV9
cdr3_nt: TGTGCCAGCAGCGATGGACAGGGGAACACTGAAGCTTTCTTT
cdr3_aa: CASSDGQGNTEAFF

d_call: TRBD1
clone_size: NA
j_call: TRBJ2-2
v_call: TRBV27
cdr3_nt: TGTGCCAGCAGTCCATTGACAGGGCGCACCGGGGAGCTGTTTTTT
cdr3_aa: CASSPLTGRTGELFF

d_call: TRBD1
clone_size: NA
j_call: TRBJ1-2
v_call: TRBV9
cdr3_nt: TGTGCCAGCAGCGTAGAATTCATGGCAGGGGGCGATGGCTACACCTTC
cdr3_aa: CASSVEFMAGGDGYTF

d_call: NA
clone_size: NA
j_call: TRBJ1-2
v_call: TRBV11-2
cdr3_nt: TGTGCCAGCAGCTTAGGCACGGGGGAGTATGGCTACACCTTC
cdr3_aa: CASSLGTGEYGYTF

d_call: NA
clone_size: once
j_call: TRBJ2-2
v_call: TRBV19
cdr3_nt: TGTGCCAGTAGTATAAGCGGGTCTACCGGGGAGCTGTTTTTT
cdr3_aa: CASSISGSTGELFF

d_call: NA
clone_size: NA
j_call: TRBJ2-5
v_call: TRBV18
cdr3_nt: TGTGCCAGCTCACTCAGATCCAGTACGGAGACCCAGTACTTC
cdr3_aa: CASSLRSSTETQYF

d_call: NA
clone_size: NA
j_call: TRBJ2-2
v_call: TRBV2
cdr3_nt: TGTGCCAGCAGTGTACGGGGTGGGGCGAACACCGGGGAGCTGTTTTTT
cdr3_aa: CASSVRGGANTGELFF

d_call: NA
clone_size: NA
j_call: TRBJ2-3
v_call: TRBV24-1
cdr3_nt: TGTGCCACCCAGGTCACAGATACGCAGTATTTT
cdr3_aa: CATQVTDTQYF

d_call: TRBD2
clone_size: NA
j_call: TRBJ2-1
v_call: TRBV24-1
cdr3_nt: TGTGCCACCAGTGTAGCGGGAGGGTACAATGAGCAGTTCTTC
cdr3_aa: CATSVAGGYNEQFF

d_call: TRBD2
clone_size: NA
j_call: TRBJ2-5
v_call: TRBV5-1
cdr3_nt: TGCGCCAGCAGCTGGGGGACTAGCGGAGACCAAGAGACCCAGTACTTC
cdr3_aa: CASSWGTSGDQETQYF

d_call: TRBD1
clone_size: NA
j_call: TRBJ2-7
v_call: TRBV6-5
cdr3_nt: TGTGCCAGCAGTTACCGGGGACAGGACTACGAGCAGTACTTC
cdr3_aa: CASSYRGQDYEQYF

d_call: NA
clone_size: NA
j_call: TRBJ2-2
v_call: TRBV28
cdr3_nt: TGTGCCAGCAGTTTAGTACAGGGAAGCGGCACCGGGGAGCTGTTTTTT
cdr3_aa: CASSLVQGSGTGELFF

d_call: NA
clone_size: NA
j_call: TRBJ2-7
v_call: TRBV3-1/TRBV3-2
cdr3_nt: TGTGCCAGCAGCCGCGTCCGGGGTTTCGAGCAGTACTTC
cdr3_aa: CASSRVRGFEQYF

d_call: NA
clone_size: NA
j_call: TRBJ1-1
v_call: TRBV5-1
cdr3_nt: TGCGCCAGCAGCTTGGGGCGACGGGGAGGGACTGAAGCTTTCTTT
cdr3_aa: CASSLGRRGGTEAFF

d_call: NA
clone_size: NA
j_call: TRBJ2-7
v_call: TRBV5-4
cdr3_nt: TGTGCCAGCAGCTTGGCCGGGTCGTCCCTTACCTACGAGCAGTACTTC
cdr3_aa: CASSLAGSSLTYEQYF

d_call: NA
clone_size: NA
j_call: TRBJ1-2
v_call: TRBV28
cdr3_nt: TGTGCCAGCAGACTTGACAGTTATGGCTACACCTTC
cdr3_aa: CASRLDSYGYTF

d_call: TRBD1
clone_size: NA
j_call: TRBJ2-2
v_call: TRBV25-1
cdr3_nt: TGTGCCAGCACCATGGGGGACAGGGCAATCGGGGAGCTGTTTTTT
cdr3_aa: CASTMGDRAIGELFF

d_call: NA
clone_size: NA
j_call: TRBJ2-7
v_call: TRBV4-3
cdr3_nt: TGCGCCAGCAGCCAAGATTTAGGGGGCGAGCAGTACTTC
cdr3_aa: CASSQDLGGEQYF

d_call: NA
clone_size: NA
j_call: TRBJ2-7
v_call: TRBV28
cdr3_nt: TGTGCCAGCAGTTTGGGGCAGACCTACGAGCAGTACTTC
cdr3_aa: CASSLGQTYEQYF

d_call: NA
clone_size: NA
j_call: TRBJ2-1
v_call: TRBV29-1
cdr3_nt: TGCAGCGTTGTGACAGCCGCATACAATGAGCAGTTCTTC
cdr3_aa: CSVVTAAYNEQFF

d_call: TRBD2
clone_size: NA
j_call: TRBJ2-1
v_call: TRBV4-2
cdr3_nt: TGTGCCAGCAGCCAAGATAGATTGCTCAGCGGGGGGGACAATGAGCAGTTCTTC
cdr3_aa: CASSQDRLLSGGDNEQFF

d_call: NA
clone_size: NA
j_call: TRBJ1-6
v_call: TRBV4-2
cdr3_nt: TGTGCCAGCAACACTTGGGGGGGTGATTCACCCCTCCACTTT
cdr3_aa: CASNTWGGDSPLHF

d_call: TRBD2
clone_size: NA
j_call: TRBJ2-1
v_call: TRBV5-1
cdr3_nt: TGCGCCAGCAGCTTGGCACTAGCGGGAGACAATGAGCAGTTCTTC
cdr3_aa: CASSLALAGDNEQFF

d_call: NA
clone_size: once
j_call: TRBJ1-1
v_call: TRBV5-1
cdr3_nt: TGCGCCAGCAGTCCGATCTTAGGACAGAACACTGAAGCTTTCTTT
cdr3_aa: CASSPILGQNTEAFF

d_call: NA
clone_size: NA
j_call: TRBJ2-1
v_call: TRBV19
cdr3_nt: TGTGCCAGTAGAACCCGTCAGGGGACGAAAACCAATGAGCAGTTCTTC
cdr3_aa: CASRTRQGTKTNEQFF

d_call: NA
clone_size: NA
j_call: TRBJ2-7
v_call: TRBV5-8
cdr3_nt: TGTGCCAGCAGCTTTGGGCGGGGTAGCTCCTACGAGCAGTACTTC
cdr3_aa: CASSFGRGSSYEQYF

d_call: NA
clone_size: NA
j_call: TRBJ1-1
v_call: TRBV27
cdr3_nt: TGTGCCAGCAAAGTCGTAAACAGGGCTGAAGCTTTCTTT
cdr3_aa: CASKVVNRAEAFF

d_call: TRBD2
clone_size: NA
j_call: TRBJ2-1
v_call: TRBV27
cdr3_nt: TGTGCCAGCAGTTGGTTTGGCACTAGCGGGAGGAGGGGCAATGAGCAGTTCTTC
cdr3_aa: CASSWFGTSGRRGNEQFF

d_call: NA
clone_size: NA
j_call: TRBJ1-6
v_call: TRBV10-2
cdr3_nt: TGCGCCAGCCAAAAGGACTTTAATTCACCCCTCCACTTT
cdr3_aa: CASQKDFNSPLHF

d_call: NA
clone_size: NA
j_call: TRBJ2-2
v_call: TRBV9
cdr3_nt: TGTGCCAGCAGCGTCTGGGGGGTGAACACCGGGGAGCTGTTTTTT
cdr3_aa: CASSVWGVNTGELFF

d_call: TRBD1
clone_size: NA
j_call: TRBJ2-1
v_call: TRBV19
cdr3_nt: TGTGCCAGTAGTATACCTGTGACAAGGGGGCTCGCGGAGCAGTTCTTC
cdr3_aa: CASSIPVTRGLAEQFF

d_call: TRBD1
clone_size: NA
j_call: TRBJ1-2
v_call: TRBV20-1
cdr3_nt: TGCAGTGCAACAGGGGTTCTTGGCTACACCTTC
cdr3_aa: CSATGVLGYTF

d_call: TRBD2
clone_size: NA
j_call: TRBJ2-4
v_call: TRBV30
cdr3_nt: TGTGCCTGGAATTCTGGACGGACTAGTAAAGCCAAAAACATTCAGTACTTC
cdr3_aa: CAWNSGRTSKAKNIQYF

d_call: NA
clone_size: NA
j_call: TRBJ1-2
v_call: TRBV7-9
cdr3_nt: TGTGCCAGCAGCGCGAATTTGTTGACAGGTCCTAGCAGGGACGGCTACACCTTC
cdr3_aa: CASSANLLTGPSRDGYTF

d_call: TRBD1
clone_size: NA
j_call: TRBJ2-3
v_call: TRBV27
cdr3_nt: TGTGCCAGCAGTTTCTCGCACAGGGGGCTAGGGGATACGCAGTATTTT
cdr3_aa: CASSFSHRGLGDTQYF

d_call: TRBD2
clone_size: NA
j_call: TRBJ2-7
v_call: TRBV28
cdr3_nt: TGTGCCAGCAGCCCCGTGCGGGGTAGCGGGAGTCCCTACGAGCAGTACTTC
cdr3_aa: CASSPVRGSGSPYEQYF

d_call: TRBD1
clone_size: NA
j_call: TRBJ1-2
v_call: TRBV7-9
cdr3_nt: TGTGCCAGCAGCTCCCAACAGGGGCCTAACTATGGCTACACCTTC
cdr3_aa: CASSSQQGPNYGYTF

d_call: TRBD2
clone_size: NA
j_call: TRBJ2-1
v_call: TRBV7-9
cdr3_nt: TGTGCCAGCGCGACCGGGACTAGCGGGAGGGCCAGGAACAATGAGCAGTTCTTC
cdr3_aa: CASATGTSGRARNNEQFF

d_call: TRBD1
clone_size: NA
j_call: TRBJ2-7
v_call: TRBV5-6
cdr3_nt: TGTGCCAGCAGCCCAGTCCCGGGACAGGGATCCTACGAGCAGTACTTC
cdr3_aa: CASSPVPGQGSYEQYF

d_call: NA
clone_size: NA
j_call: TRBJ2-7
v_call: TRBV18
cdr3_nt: TGTGCCAGCTCCCCCGGGAACCCCTACGAGCAGTACTTC
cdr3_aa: CASSPGNPYEQYF

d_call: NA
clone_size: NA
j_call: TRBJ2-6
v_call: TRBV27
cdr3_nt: TGTGCCAGCCCCCCCGGACAGACGGCCTCTGGGGCCAACGTCCTGACTTTC
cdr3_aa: CASPPGQTASGANVLTF

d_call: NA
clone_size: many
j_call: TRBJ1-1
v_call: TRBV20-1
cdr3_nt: TGCAGTGCTAGTTTCGGGGGACTCAGAGAAGCTTTCTTT
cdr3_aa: CSASFGGLREAFF

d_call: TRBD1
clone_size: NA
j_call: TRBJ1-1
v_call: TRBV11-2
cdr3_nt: TGTGCCAGCAGCAGACCCGGGACAGGGCATGAAGCTTTCTTT
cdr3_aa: CASSRPGTGHEAFF

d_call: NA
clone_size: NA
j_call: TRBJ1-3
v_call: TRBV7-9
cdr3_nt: TGTGCCAGCAGCTTAGGGCGGGGTAGGAACTCTGGAAACACCATATATTTT
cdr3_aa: CASSLGRGRNSGNTIYF

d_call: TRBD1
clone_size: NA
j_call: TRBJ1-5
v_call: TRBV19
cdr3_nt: TGTGCCAGTAGTGTCGACAGGGTTGTTACAACCCAGCATTTT
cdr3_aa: CASSVDRVVTTQHF

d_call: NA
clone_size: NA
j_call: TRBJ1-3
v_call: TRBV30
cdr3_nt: TGTGCCTGCGTGAAAGAATCAGTTGGAAACACCATATATTTT
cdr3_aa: CACVKESVGNTIYF